This T cell receptor (beta chain) was recorded in a study of response to subunit inactivated influenza vaccine. Trimming shortened V by 2 bases and J by 4 bases, and 12 bases separated the two germline ends. CDR1 and CDR2 (germline): DFQATT, SNEGSKA (reference sequence). The CDR3 is made up of 15 amino acids. This clonotype has just a few counts. Each CDR3 protein is one row after TCRdb ran MiXCR on the RT-PCR reads. The repertoire consists of about 620,000 distinct CDR3 sequences, with roughly 10% occurring once and the leading ten covering roughly 11%. The sample also formed part of further work on T cells expressing NK-cell markers. This second study notes: TCR beta libraries carry UMIs added by 5'RACE template switching. Just one sequenced donor of eight was HCMV-seronegative, while seven were seropositive.

V is TRBV20-1 and J is TRBJ1-6; D remains ambiguous. This receptor was identified in a man between 50 and 59 years old who received an inactivated influenza vaccine. Sequencing was performed on PBMCs from blood, taken on the day of vaccination. The CDR3 loop is CSARLGSSYNSPLHF. DNA for the CDR3: TGCAGTGCTAGACTAGGCAGTAGTTATAATTCACCCCTCCACTTT.